These 9 T cell receptor beta chains were sequenced from one sample in a study of T cells in Graves' hyperthyroidism and ophthalmopathy. TCR beta CDR3 region amplification was performed from RNA transcripts. The HTBI primer set drove a first-round RT-PCR of the TCR CDR3. MiXCR, applied by TCRdb to the multiplex PCR reads, yields one record per CDR3 protein. This table holds fewer than 650,000 distinct CDR3 sequences, 13% to 15% found once. The sample consisted of blood. The receptors come from a woman aged 18-29 years with Graves' ophthalmopathy.

This clonotype was seen repeatedly, ten times or more. V is TRBV11-2 and J is TRBJ2-1, with D tentatively TRBD1 (6 bases). The V gene's germline CDR1 is SGHAT and CDR2 FQNNGV. CDR3 length: 15 amino acids. The germline V and J ends were trimmed by 3 bases and 6 bases, with 15 bases remaining between them. CDR3 region: CASSLEAFRGNEQFF. The CDR3 bases are TGTGCCAGCAGCTTGGAGGCATTCAGGGGCAATGAGCAGTTCTTC.

This clonotype was detected many times. The chain employs TRBV28 and TRBJ2-5, with 10 bases lining up with TRBD1. Trimming cost V 8 bases and J 0 bases; bases outside gene matches: 3. The CDR3 runs to 14 residues. Germline values: CDR1 MDHEN, CDR2 SYDVKM. CDR3 in amino acids: CASGTGAYQETQYF. CDR3 nucleotides: TGTGCCAGCGGGACAGGGGCGTACCAAGAGACCCAGTACTTC.

This chain connects TRBV7-9 to TRBJ1-6; the match to TRBD1 covers 9 bases. After removal of 4 bases from V and 6 bases from J, the junction contained 10 bases not matched to a gene. Germline values: CDR1 SEHNR, CDR2 FQNEAQ (reference sequence). The CDR3 loop spans 17 amino acids. The CDR3 loop is CASSSSGTGHSNSPLHF. The CDR3 region has the DNA TGTGCCAGCAGCTCGTCCGGGACAGGGCATAGTAATTCACCCCTCCACTTT.

The genes are TRBV29-1 and TRBJ2-7, with TRBD1 identical over 7 bases. V was clipped by 7 bases and J by 3 bases; unmatched bases: 12. Germline assignment: CDR1 SQVTM and CDR2 ANQGSEA. The CDR3 is made up of 14 amino acids. As DNA, the CDR3 is TGCAGCGCCCAAGACAGGGCACTAAGCTACGAGCAGTACTTC. It specifies CSAQDRALSYEQYF.

The CDR3, as DNA: TGTGCCAGCACCCATGCCCTAGCGGGAGAATACAATGAGCAGTTCTTC. Translating gives CASTHALAGEYNEQFF. The chain carries TRBV7-9 and TRBJ2-1; 10 bases fit TRBD2. The J segment lost 4 bases and the V segment lost 7 bases, leaving 10 bases of the junction unmatched. This CDR3 has 16 residues. CDR1 SEHNR and CDR2 FQNEAQ come from the germline V gene (reference sequence). Supplemented by reference TRBV7-9 and TRBJ2-1, the full variable domain reads DTGVSQNPRHKITKRGQNVTFRCDPISEHNRLYWYRQTLGQGPEFLTYFQNEAQLEKSRLLSDRFSAERPKGSFSTLEIQRTEQGDSAMYLCASTHALAGEYNEQFFGPGTRLTVL.

This clonotype was recorded a few times. The rearrangement joins TRBV19 to TRBJ2-7; weak D call: TRBD1 (6 bases). The CDR3 extends over 14 amino acids. V was trimmed by 6 bases and J by 3 bases, leaving 15 bases between them. CDR1 is LNHDA, CDR2 SQIVND, per germline (reference sequence). CDR3 protein: CASSPGQLNYEQYF. Here the CDR3 DNA reads TGTGCCAGTAGCCCCGGACAGCTCAACTACGAGCAGTACTTC. The complete variable domain, with remaining parts taken from reference TRBV19 and TRBJ2-7, reads DGGITQSPKYLFRKEGQNVTLSCEQNLNHDAMYWYRQDPGQGLRLIYYSQIVNDFQKGDIAEGYSVSREKKESFPLTVTSAQKNPTAFYLCASSPGQLNYEQYFGPGTRLTVT.

This clonotype was detected only a few times. This sequence joins TRBV6-1 and TRBJ2-2; 7 bases are shared with TRBD2. Looked up from germline, CDR1 is MNHNS and CDR2 is SASEGT. The ends lost 6 bases at V and 5 bases at J; junction bases unmatched: 9. CDR3 length equals 15 residues. The CDR3 loop is CASRSIAGGTGELFF. CDR3 nucleotide sequence: TGTGCCAGCAGATCCATAGCGGGCGGAACCGGGGAGCTGTTTTTT.

This sequence joins TRBV7-3 and TRBJ1-1; 7 positions match TRBD1. Germline assignment: CDR1 SGHTA and CDR2 FQGTGA. V lost 2 bases, J lost 5 bases, and 8 bases stayed unmatched. CDR3 length: 15 residues. In DNA, the CDR3 is TGTGCCAGCAGCTTACTAGGGGGCGTGGGTACTGAAGCTTTCTTT. This translates into CASSLLGGVGTEAFF.

This clonotype turned up a few times. The chain is built from TRBV10-3 and TRBJ2-3; 7 nucleotides match TRBD2. The germline gives CDR1 ENHRY, CDR2 SYGVKD. The CDR3 extends over 16 amino acids. With 2 bases clipped from V and 1 base from J, the junction kept 6 bases outside the gene matches. The CDR3 protein is CAISEGTGGGTDTQYF. Written as DNA, the CDR3 is TGTGCCATCAGTGAGGGGACGGGAGGAGGCACAGATACGCAGTATTTT.